Listed below are T cell receptor beta chains from one sample, sequenced in a study of blood T cell repertoires in COVID-19. Clones were read by immunoSEQ multiplex PCR, and TCRdb kept only the in-frame ones, dropping some. The table lists about 45,000 clones, about nine tenths of them singletons. Material: peripheral blood. The origin of the receptors is a man between 70 and 80 years old with active COVID-19. The CDR3 runs from the conserved cysteine through the conserved F or W. Fields, in order: V gene, D gene, J gene, clone size, CDR3 protein, CDR3 DNA. The D gene is left open where the match is weak. Not all rows give a size; the values are once, few, many and, for expanded clones, a class.

TRBV7-3	TRBD2	TRBJ2-1	-	CASSLTSGSLSRYNEQFF	TGTGCCAGCAGCTTAACTAGCGGGAGTCTAAGTCGCTACAATGAGCAGTTCTTC
TRBV19	-	TRBJ1-1	few	CASSRTGRHTEAFF	TGTGCCAGTAGTAGAACAGGTCGGCACACTGAAGCTTTCTTT
TRBV5-1	TRBD2	TRBJ2-7	-	CASRQREGLENEQYF	TGCGCCAGCAGACAGCGGGAGGGCCTTGAGAACGAGCAGTACTTC
TRBV5-1	TRBD2	TRBJ2-7	few	CASSLAGLAGESYEQYF	TGCGCCAGCAGCTTGGCCGGGCTAGCGGGGGAGTCCTACGAGCAGTACTTC
TRBV28	TRBD2	TRBJ2-1	-	CASSFERGGFNEQFF	TGTGCCAGCAGTTTTGAGCGGGGGGGCTTTAATGAGCAGTTCTTC
TRBV5-1	TRBD1	TRBJ2-2	-	CASSLGQGMNTGELFF	TGCGCCAGCAGCCTTGGACAGGGGATGAACACCGGGGAGCTGTTTTTT
TRBV19	-	TRBJ2-7	-	CASSIIAGTGPNLF	TGTGCCAGTAGTATAATCGCGGGAACCGGACCTAACCTCTTC
TRBV27	-	TRBJ2-7	-	CASSLSLLGPSVF	TGTGCCAGCAGTTTAAGTCTGCTGGGGCCCTCAGTATTC
TRBV2	-	TRBJ1-3	-	CASTVEGAGNTIYF	TGTGCCAGCACCGTGGAGGGCGCTGGAAACACCATATATTTT
TRBV5-8	-	TRBJ1-5	-	CASIRDNNQPQHF	TGTGCCAGCATACGGGACAACAATCAGCCCCAGCATTTT
TRBV10-1	-	TRBJ1-2	-	CASSARGEDGYTF	TGCGCCAGCAGTGCCAGGGGCGAGGATGGCTACACCTTC
TRBV28	-	TRBJ2-1	-	CASSWRGWRTNEQFF	TGTGCCAGCAGCTGGAGGGGCTGGCGGACCAATGAGCAGTTCTTC
TRBV19	-	TRBJ1-6	few	CASSIQGNSPLHF	TGTGCCAGTAGTATCCAGGGGAATTCACCCCTCCACTTT
TRBV6-6	-	TRBJ1-2	-	CASIGGNYGYTF	TGTGCCAGCATTGGAGGGAACTATGGCTACACCTTC
TRBV12-3/TRBV12-4	-	TRBJ2-7	-	CASSSQGYEQYF	TGTGCCAGCAGTTCCCAGGGCTACGAGCAGTACTTC
TRBV7-2	-	TRBJ1-1	-	CASSTIRTRENTEAFF	TGTGCCAGCAGCACAATCAGGACTCGGGAGAACACTGAAGCTTTCTTT
TRBV28	-	TRBJ1-2	-	CASSLVVPVSGDGYTF	TGTGCCAGCAGTTTAGTAGTCCCCGTGAGCGGGGATGGCTACACCTTC
TRBV19	-	TRBJ2-1	-	CASSINIYNEQFF	TGTGCCAGTAGTATAAACATTTACAATGAGCAGTTCTTC
TRBV5-5	-	TRBJ2-5	-	CASSLVGSGQETQYF	TGTGCCAGCAGCTTGGTGGGGTCAGGGCAAGAGACCCAGTACTTC
TRBV19	-	TRBJ1-5	-	CASWAGGQPQHF	TGTGCCAGTTGGGCGGGCGGTCAGCCCCAGCATTTT
TRBV28	TRBD1	TRBJ2-7	-	CASSLWGQGIYEQYF	TGTGCCAGCAGTTTATGGGGACAGGGTATCTACGAGCAGTACTTC
TRBV20-1	TRBD2	TRBJ2-3	-	CSASASGRSTDTQYF	TGCAGTGCTAGTGCTAGCGGGAGGTCCACAGATACGCAGTATTTT
TRBV7-8	TRBD1	TRBJ1-6	few	CASSRRQGHSPLHF	TGTGCCAGCAGTCGACGACAGGGGCATTCACCCCTCCACTTT
TRBV11-3	TRBD2	TRBJ2-1	once	CASKAGAGDYNEQFF	TGTGCCAGCAAAGCGGGGGCGGGGGATTACAATGAGCAGTTCTTC
TRBV6-2/TRBV6-3	-	TRBJ2-1	-	CASSYISTNEQFF	TGTGCCAGCAGTTATATTAGCACCAATGAGCAGTTCTTC
TRBV6-2/TRBV6-3	TRBD1	TRBJ1-2	-	CASSYPGQTNYGYTF	TGTGCCAGCAGTTATCCGGGACAGACTAACTATGGCTACACCTTC
TRBV9	TRBD1	TRBJ2-7	-	CASSIGTGRTYEQYF	TGTGCCAGCAGCATAGGGACAGGGCGCACCTACGAGCAGTACTTC
TRBV28	TRBD1	TRBJ1-2	-	CASRGTGGSYGYTF	TGTGCCAGCAGGGGGACAGGGGGCTCCTATGGCTACACCTTC
TRBV7-9	-	TRBJ1-6	-	CASSSDRIPSPLHF	TGTGCCAGCAGCTCGGACAGAATACCTTCACCCCTCCACTTT
TRBV7-9	TRBD1	TRBJ2-1	-	CASSLALTGQGVGDNEQFF	TGTGCCAGCAGCTTAGCCCTGACCGGACAGGGCGTAGGGGACAATGAGCAGTTCTTC
TRBV4-2	-	TRBJ1-6	-	CASRFRSYNSPLHF	TGTGCCAGCAGATTTCGCTCCTATAATTCACCCCTCCACTTT
TRBV19	TRBD1	TRBJ2-7	-	CASSPWDSYEQYF	TGTGCCAGTAGTCCGTGGGACAGCTACGAGCAGTACTTC
TRBV3-1/TRBV3-2	-	TRBJ1-3	-	CASSQGPRGARGNTIYF	TGTGCCAGCAGCCAAGGCCCACGGGGGGCGCGCGGAAACACCATATATTTT
TRBV11-3	TRBD1	TRBJ2-5	few	CASSDRGREETQYF	TGTGCCAGCAGCGACAGGGGGCGCGAAGAAACCCAGTACTTC
TRBV7-9	TRBD1	TRBJ1-6	-	CASSKDRVGNSPLHF	TGTGCCAGCAGCAAAGACAGGGTAGGGAATTCACCCCTCCACTTT
TRBV6-6	-	TRBJ2-6	once	CASRTGGSSGANVLTF	TGTGCCAGCAGGACGGGTGGGAGCTCTGGGGCCAACGTCCTGACTTTC
TRBV28	TRBD1	TRBJ2-1	once	CASSRRDRNNEQFF	TGTGCCAGCAGTCGCCGGGACAGGAACAATGAGCAGTTCTTC
TRBV6-1	-	TRBJ2-1	-	CASNQLETNEQFF	TGTGCCAGCAATCAGCTGGAGACTAATGAGCAGTTCTTC
TRBV30	-	TRBJ2-7	-	CAWTFRGTYEQYF	TGTGCCTGGACGTTTAGGGGGACCTACGAGCAGTACTTC
TRBV6-5	TRBD2	TRBJ2-3	-	CASSYRSGGASDTQYF	TGTGCCAGCAGTTACCGGAGCGGGGGGGCATCAGATACGCAGTATTTT
TRBV2	TRBD2	TRBJ2-1	-	CARTRAGESYNEQFF	TGTGCCAGAACTCGAGCGGGAGAGTCCTACAATGAGCAGTTCTTC
TRBV18	TRBD1	TRBJ2-5	-	CASSPDRVGRETQYF	TGTGCCAGCTCTCCGGACAGGGTGGGGCGAGAGACCCAGTACTTC
TRBV18	-	TRBJ1-4	-	CASSPLTGPNEKLFF	TGTGCCAGCTCACCACTGACAGGACCTAATGAAAAACTGTTTTTT
TRBV18	TRBD1	TRBJ1-4	-	CASSPLSGQGAANEKLFF	TGTGCCAGCTCACCACTGAGCGGACAGGGGGCTGCTAATGAAAAACTGTTTTTT
TRBV10-3	TRBD1	TRBJ2-3	once	CAISDLGQGTDTQYF	TGTGCCATCAGTGATTTGGGACAGGGGACAGATACGCAGTATTTT
TRBV9	TRBD2	TRBJ2-1	few	CASSEWGVAGVNEQFF	TGTGCCAGCAGCGAATGGGGGGTAGCGGGAGTTAATGAGCAGTTCTTC
TRBV18	TRBD2	TRBJ2-1	-	CASSLSLAGAYNEQFF	TGTGCCAGCTCACTATCACTAGCGGGAGCTTACAATGAGCAGTTCTTC
TRBV28	TRBD2	TRBJ2-1	-	CASSLKELAGGRSEQFF	TGTGCCAGCAGTTTAAAAGAGTTAGCGGGGGGCCGTAGTGAGCAGTTCTTC